These 2 T cell receptor beta chains share one sample of origin, sequenced in a study of blood T cells in healthy people across ages. It was with a sample-barcoded 5' primer and a J-beta primer mix that a second PCR of roughly 6 to 12 cycles was run. Via MiXCR, TCRdb re-called the 5' RACE reads, giving one row per CDR3 protein. The table has 800,000 or so distinct CDR3 sequences, 20% to 25% seen once. These data were also reused for a study on T cells of mothers and their children.

The sample consisted of blood. The receptors shown here come from a boy younger than 18 in good health.

This chain joins TRBV4-1 and TRBJ2-5; 9 positions agree with TRBD1. The J call may not be correct, given that the DNA end is closer to TRBJ2-7. In germline, CDR1 is MGHRA, CDR2 YSYEKL. This CDR3 has 15 amino acids. The CDR3 sequence is CASSLYTGGKDEQYF. CDR3 DNA sequence: TGCGCCAGCAGCCTATATACAGGGGGCAAGGACGAGCAGTACTTC.

V and J are TRBV6-1 and TRBJ2-5, with 8 bases identical to TRBD1. The J call is uncertain, as TRBJ2-7 better fits the DNA end. Germline CDR1 is MNHNS and CDR2 is SASEGT. CDR3 size: 15 residues. In DNA, the CDR3 is TGTGCCAGCAGTGACCAGGGGGCGAGCTCCTACGAGCAGTACTTC. Its protein is CASSDQGASSYEQYF.